This passage covers 25 T cell receptor beta chains from one sample sequenced in a study of post-analysis software for immune sequencing data. TCR beta cDNA libraries included unique molecular identifiers. TCRdb re-called the PCR reads through MiXCR, storing one row per CDR3 protein. The sample yields about 500,000 distinct CDR3 sequences, roughly 45% seen once. Study findings and constraints: Higher frequency in patients than in controls was seen for about five TRBV segments, with TRBV5-6, TRBV5-1 and TRBV20-1 among them.

Their antigens remain unidentified. The sequenced material came from blood. These receptors all stem from a girl aged 10-17 years with multiple sclerosis.

The genes are TRBV2 and TRBJ2-1; TRBD2 is a possible D gene (5 bases). The CDR3 extends over 13 amino acids. Germline-derived CDR1 and CDR2 are SNHLY and FYNNEI. The V end was cut by 2 bases, the J end by 9 bases, with 11 bases between. CDR3: CASSETIASEQFF. The CDR3 bases are TGTGCCAGCAGTGAAACTATAGCGAGTGAGCAGTTCTTC.

This chain links TRBV12-3 or TRBV12-4 with TRBJ2-4, with 9 bases matching TRBD1. V lost 3 bases to trimming and J lost 6 bases; unmatched junction nucleotides: 12. CDR3 length equals 17 residues. As DNA, the CDR3 is TGTGCCAGCAGTTTTGTAGGGGACAGGGTGATTAGAAACATTCAGTACTTC. It encodes CASSFVGDRVIRNIQYF.

This chain joins TRBV6-5 and TRBJ2-7; D ambiguous. The CDR3 has 14 amino acids. Per germline, CDR1 MNHEY and CDR2 SVGAGI. V lost 6 bases and J 2 bases, leaving 14 bases between the germline ends. DNA for the CDR3: TGTGCCAGCAGGGCGTTAGTTGGAGCCTACGAGCAGTACTTC. It specifies CASRALVGAYEQYF.

The sample holds a few counts of this clonotype. The DNA for the CDR3 is TGTGCCAGCAGCCCTCAACAGGGCGTGAACTACGAGCAGTACTTC. Translation: CASSPQQGVNYEQYF. This chain uses TRBV7-8 with TRBJ2-7; TRBD1 might be the D (6 bases). The CDR3 runs to 15 residues. Germline CDR1 SGHVS, CDR2 FQNEAQ. V lost 5 bases to trimming and J lost 3 bases, with 17 bases between them.

V usage is TRBV27 and J usage is TRBJ1-2, with 11 positions matching TRBD1. The trim removed 6 bases at V and 3 bases at J, leaving 3 bases unmatched. This CDR3 is built from 14 residues. Per the germline V gene, CDR1 is MNHEY and CDR2 is SMNVEV (reference sequence). CDR3 in DNA: TGTGCCAGCAGCGGGACAGGGGGATACTATGGCTACACCTTC. Its translation is CASSGTGGYYGYTF.

This clonotype was seen more than once but under ten times. The chain recombines TRBV7-9 with TRBJ2-7; D remains unclear. Trimming left V 10 bases short and J 6 bases short, with 10 bases between. The CDR3 length is 10 residues. The germline V gene encodes CDR1 SEHNR and CDR2 FQNEAQ (reference sequence). The CDR3 protein is CATEPTEQYF. As DNA, the CDR3 is TGTGCCACCGAACCTACCGAGCAGTACTTC.

Only a few counts were recorded for this clonotype. The chain employs TRBV5-1 and TRBJ2-7; a possible D gene is TRBD1 (5 bases). Trimming removed 0 bases at V and 3 bases at J, with 16 bases between. This CDR3 contains 16 residues. Germline V gene lookup returns CDR1 SGHRS and CDR2 YFSETQ. The CDR3 is CASSLAGNLLSYEQYF. In nucleotides, the CDR3 is TGCGCCAGCAGCTTGGCAGGGAATCTTTTGAGCTACGAGCAGTACTTC.

This chain joins TRBV5-1 and TRBJ2-7, with TRBD1 matching 10 bases. Germline CDR1 and CDR2: SGHRS and YFSETQ. The CDR3 contains 16 residues. Unmatched junction bases numbered 7, after V lost 4 bases and J lost 0 bases. CDR3 DNA: TGCGCCAGCAGCGGGGGACAGGGGCCCAGCTCCTACGAGCAGTACTTC. It codes for CASSGGQGPSSYEQYF.

This rearrangement joins TRBV7-9 to TRBJ1-4; TRBD1 matches at 10 bases. V trimming: 0 bases; J trimming: 2 bases; junction bases outside the gene matches: 0. The CDR3 length is 16 residues. Germline V lookup: CDR1 SEHNR, CDR2 FQNEAQ (reference sequence). CDR3 residues: CASSLAGQGTNEKLFF. Written as DNA, the CDR3 is TGTGCCAGCAGCTTAGCGGGACAGGGGACTAATGAAAAACTGTTTTTT.

The chain employs TRBV28 and TRBJ2-2, with 7 positions matching TRBD2. This CDR3 has 14 residues. V lost 7 bases and J lost 3; bases outside the gene matches: 5. CDR1 and CDR2 from the germline V gene are MDHEN and SYDVKM. CDR3 amino acids: CASNGGSHTGELFF. In DNA form, the CDR3 reads TGTGCCAGCAATGGCGGGAGTCACACCGGGGAGCTGTTTTTT.

The CDR3 loop reads CSARAGGGTQETQYF. The DNA of the CDR3 is TGCAGTGCTAGAGCTGGCGGCGGCACCCAAGAGACCCAGTACTTC. J is TRBJ2-5 and V is TRBV20-1; D gene unclear. The CDR3 length is 15 residues. Trimming removed 1 base at V and 1 base at J, with 13 bases between. The germline V gene encodes CDR1 DFQATT and CDR2 SNEGSKA (reference sequence).

The J gene is TRBJ1-5, the V gene TRBV5-1; 7 bases match TRBD1. CDR1 SGHRS and CDR2 YFSETQ come from the germline V gene. The junction had 5 bases not matched to a gene; V was cut back by 4 bases and J by 4 bases. This CDR3 is built from 14 residues. CDR3: CASSLGQPNQPQHF. In nucleotides, the CDR3 is TGCGCCAGCAGCCTGGGACAGCCGAATCAGCCCCAGCATTTT.

V usage is TRBV10-3 and J usage is TRBJ1-5, with D maybe TRBD1 (5 bases). Germline V gene lookup returns CDR1 ENHRY and CDR2 SYGVKD. V dropped 4 bases and J dropped 1 base, with 14 bases sitting between them. This CDR3 is built from 16 residues. CDR3: CAISVKGRESNQPQHF. The CDR3 DNA sequence: TGTGCCATCAGTGTCAAGGGGAGGGAAAGCAATCAGCCCCAGCATTTT.

Only a few counts were recorded for this clonotype. The chain combines TRBV20-1 with TRBJ2-5, with D tentatively TRBD1 (6 bases). Trimming removed 1 base at V and 2 bases at J, with 8 bases between. The CDR3 loop spans 13 amino acids. CDR1 and CDR2 (germline): DFQATT, SNEGSKA (reference sequence). CDR3 region: CSARGTVQETQYF. The CDR3 DNA reads TGCAGTGCTAGAGGGACAGTTCAAGAGACCCAGTACTTC.

This clonotype was seen only a few times. This chain links TRBV12-3 or TRBV12-4 with TRBJ1-4; TRBD1 might be the D (5 bases). V was trimmed by 4 bases and J by 10 bases, leaving 28 bases between them. The CDR3 runs to 18 residues. CDR3 bases: TGTGCCAGCAGTTCCGCGGCCGGGACGCCTCACGCTCTGGGAAAACTGTTTTTT. The encoded protein is CASSSAAGTPHALGKLFF.

A single count supports this clonotype. At one end the junction does not follow the germline gene, possibly because of a read error. The V and J genes are TRBV12-3 or TRBV12-4 and TRBJ2-3, with TRBD1 identical over 7 bases. The CDR3 runs to 16 residues. The CDR3 spells CASSPNTGAPTDAQYF. The CDR3 DNA reads TGTGCCAGCAGCCCTAATACAGGGGCACCCACAGATGCGCAGTATTTT.

The V call is TRBV5-1, the J call TRBJ1-6; 7 positions agree with TRBD1. The trim removed 5 bases at V and 5 bases at J, leaving 4 bases unmatched. CDR3 length: 14 amino acids. CDR1 is SGHRS, CDR2 YFSETQ, per germline. CDR3 DNA: TGCGCCAGCAGAAGGACAGGAGATAATTCACCCCTCCACTTT. It encodes CASRRTGDNSPLHF.

In its sample, this clonotype was seen a few times. The chain uses TRBV29-1 and TRBJ1-2; no clear D. CDR1 SQVTM and CDR2 ANQGSEA come from the germline V gene. The V end was cut by 0 bases, the J end by 5 bases, with 16 bases between. This CDR3 comprises 15 residues. The CDR3 DNA is TGCAGCGTTGAAGAGGAGGGCAGACCTTTATATGGCTACACCTTC. This sequence encodes CSVEEEGRPLYGYTF.

The chain has TRBV29-1 and TRBJ2-1, with a weak D call TRBD2 (6 bases). The ends were cut back, 6 bases at V and 1 base at J, with 7 bases in the middle. Germline CDR1 is SQVTM and CDR2 is ANQGSEA. This CDR3 contains 12 residues. CDR3 protein: CSVAGSYNEQFF. CDR3 coding DNA: TGCAGCGTAGCGGGTTCCTACAATGAGCAGTTCTTC.

The V call is TRBV2, the J call TRBJ1-1, with D hard to call. This CDR3 has 13 residues. With 5 bases removed from V and 4 bases from J, the gap between germline ends came to 11 bases. The germline V gene encodes CDR1 SNHLY and CDR2 FYNNEI. CDR3 sequence (DNA): TGTGCCAGCAGTCGGAAGGGATCCACTGAAGCTTTCTTT. Its translation is CASSRKGSTEAFF.

This chain connects TRBV5-1 to TRBJ2-4; 11 nucleotides agree with TRBD2. The CDR3 runs 14 residues. V lost 1 base to trimming and J lost 9 bases; unmatched junction nucleotides: 3. Germline V gene lookup returns CDR1 SGHRS and CDR2 YFSETQ. The CDR3 region has the DNA TGCGCCAGCAGCTTGAGTGGACTAGCGGGCATTCAGTACTTC. Its protein is CASSLSGLAGIQYF.

The chain combines TRBV4-1 with TRBJ2-1; D call uncertain. The V gene lost 2 bases and the J gene lost 7 bases, with 21 bases spanning the gap. The CDR3 loop spans 17 amino acids. CDR1 is MGHRA, CDR2 YSYEKL, per germline. Here the CDR3 DNA reads TGCGCCAGCAGCCAATCCCCGCTACGCGACCGGGTGAATGAGCAGTTCTTC. Translation: CASSQSPLRDRVNEQFF.

The chain has TRBV7-2 and TRBJ2-7; D may be TRBD2 (6 bases). CDR3 length: 13 amino acids. Germline V CDR1 and CDR2: SGHTA, FQGNSA. V lost 4 bases, J lost 4 bases, and 11 bases lay in between. The CDR3 DNA reads as TGTGCCAGCAGCTCCCTAGCGCGGTACGAGCAGTACTTC. Residues: CASSSLARYEQYF.

This clonotype has ten or more counts. The chain recombines TRBV28 with TRBJ2-1, with a tentative D call TRBD1 (7 bases). V lost 6 bases and J 6 bases, leaving 18 bases between the germline ends. This CDR3 is 15 amino acids long. Germline V gene data show CDR1 as MDHEN and CDR2 as SYDVKM. CDR3 sequence reads: CASRPGGPAGNEQFF. The CDR3 region has the DNA TGTGCCAGCAGGCCAGGGGGGCCAGCTGGCAATGAGCAGTTCTTC. The whole variable domain, remainder taken from reference TRBV28 and TRBJ2-1, is DVKVTQSSRYLVKRTGEKVFLECVQDMDHENMFWYRQDPGLGLRLIYFSYDVKMKEKGDIPEGYSVSREKKERFSLILESASTNQTSMYLCASRPGGPAGNEQFFGPGTRLTVL.

DNA of the CDR3: TGTGCCAGCAGCGTTGGGACAGATCAAGAGACCCAGTACTTC. Encoded protein: CASSVGTDQETQYF. The J gene is TRBJ2-5, the V gene TRBV11-2, with TRBD1 matching 7 bases. Germline V gives CDR1 SGHAT, CDR2 FQNNGV. The CDR3 length is 14 residues. J lost 2 bases, V lost 5 bases, and 5 bases had no gene match.